The 5 T cell receptor beta chains below were found in one sample sequenced in a study of human T cells and chemical hapten exposure. TCRdb passed the RACE reads through MiXCR, listing each CDR3 protein once. The data hold 25,000 to 30,000 distinct CDR3 sequences, with over 9% observed a single time. As to time point: patch test 2, 6 weeks after DPC sensitization. Treatment specified: therapeutic diphenylcyclopropenone sensitization with weekly scalp DPC. The sample consisted of whole blood, taken in connection with sensitization to the hapten diphenylcyclopropenone (DPC). These receptors all come from a man aged 25-45 years with alopecia areata. Some clones in this sample may be carry-over from other donors' samples.

In its sample, this clonotype was seen a few times. The V gene is TRBV11-2, the J gene TRBJ2-4; D possibly corresponds to TRBD2 (6 bases). CDR1 is SGHAT and CDR2 is FQNNGV in the germline V gene. This CDR3 comprises 16 residues. V lost 7 bases and J lost 0, with 16 bases in between. The CDR3 reads CASKGGDQIAKNIQYF. The CDR3 bases are TGTGCCAGCAAGGGAGGAGACCAGATAGCCAAAAACATTCAGTACTTC.

This clonotype was recorded a few times. V usage is TRBV29-1 and J usage is TRBJ1-2; no reliable D call. V was pared by 4 bases and J by 2 bases, with 8 bases between. Germline CDR1 reads SQVTM; CDR2 reads ANQGSEA. The CDR3 contains 12 residues. The CDR3 here is CSVVKVNYGYTF. The CDR3 DNA sequence: TGCAGCGTTGTTAAGGTGAACTATGGCTACACCTTC.

This clonotype was observed many times. The chain is built from TRBV30 and TRBJ1-2; perhaps TRBD1 as D (6 bases). The CDR3 is 15 amino acids. The germline V and J ends were trimmed by 2 bases and 2 bases, with 15 bases remaining between them. CDR1 and CDR2 (germline): GTSNPN, SVGIG (reference sequence). CDR3 bases: TGTGCCTGGAGTTTCCCGACAGGAGGAAACTATGGCTACACCTTC. Translated, it gives CAWSFPTGGNYGYTF. Looking up the rest from reference TRBV30 and TRBJ1-2 gives the full variable domain: SQTIHQWPATLVQPVGSPLSLECTVEGTSNPNLYWYRQAAGRGLQLLFYSVGIGQISSEVPQNLSASRPQDRQFILSSKKLLLSDSGFYLCAWSFPTGGNYGYTFGSGTRLTVV.

The sample holds many counts of this clonotype. The chain links TRBV7-2 to TRBJ1-1; D gene uncertain. Germline assignment: CDR1 SGHTA and CDR2 FQGNSA. V lost 1 base, J lost 7 bases, and 13 bases lay in between. This CDR3 has 14 residues. DNA for the CDR3: TGTGCCAGCAGCTTAGGTGAAGGGTGGAGTGAAGCTTTCTTT. Residues: CASSLGEGWSEAFF.

Ten or more counts support this clonotype. This chain uses TRBV11-3 with TRBJ2-3; TRBD2 might be the D (6 bases). Germline CDR1 reads SGHNT; CDR2 reads YENEEA. V dropped 1 base and J dropped 0 bases, with 17 bases sitting between them. The CDR3 contains 18 residues. In DNA form, the CDR3 reads TGTGCCAGCAGCTTAGGAGCGGCGGGATCTTCAAGCACAGATACGCAGTATTTT. Its protein product is CASSLGAAGSSSTDTQYF.